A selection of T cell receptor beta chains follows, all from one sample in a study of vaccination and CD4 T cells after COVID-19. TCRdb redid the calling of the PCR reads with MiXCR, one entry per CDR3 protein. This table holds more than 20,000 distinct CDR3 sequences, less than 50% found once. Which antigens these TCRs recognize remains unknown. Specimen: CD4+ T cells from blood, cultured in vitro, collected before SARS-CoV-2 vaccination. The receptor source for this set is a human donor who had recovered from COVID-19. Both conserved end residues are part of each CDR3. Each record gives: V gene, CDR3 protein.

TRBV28	CASSWGLSSYEQYF
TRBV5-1	CASSGGTEQAFF
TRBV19	CASSIEGTVGNTIYF
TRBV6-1	CASGSDREGKTFF
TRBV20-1	CSARHSADTQYF
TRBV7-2	CASSLEDVASSNTEAFF
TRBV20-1	CSAIGRGPQETQYF
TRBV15	CATSRDRTAYYGYTF
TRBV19	CASSRRQGPSDGYTF
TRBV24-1	CATSDGDGRRETQYF
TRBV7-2	CASSWLAGSSYNEQFF
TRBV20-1	CSAPDRNLLSGANVLTF
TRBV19	CASSKTGSDPYEQYF
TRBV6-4	CASSEWAHRGGFTDTQYF
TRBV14	CASSRGFTEAFF
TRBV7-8	CASSNDRGLDQPQHF
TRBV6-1	CASSWRNSPLHF
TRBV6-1	CASRGRDRGNYGYTF
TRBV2	CASSEWNRQETQYF
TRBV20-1	CSARDITKNLFSYEQYF
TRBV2	CASSVGTPDTQYF
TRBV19	CASVRTGRYGYTF
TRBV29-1	CSVDGLGMGFGTEAFF
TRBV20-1	CSAKVLGAAYNEQFF
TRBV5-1	CASSLEPGNQPQHF
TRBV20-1	CSLLKTESSYNEQFF
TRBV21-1	CASTRPGTGDTGELFF
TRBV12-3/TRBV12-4	CASSWDNQPQHF
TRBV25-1	CASSSGQQETQYF
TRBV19	CASSAKKNTEAFF
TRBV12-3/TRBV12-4	CASSRLETQYF
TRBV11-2	CASSYSPGGETEAFF
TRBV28	CASSLEAFYGYTF
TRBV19	CATSDQGAREQYF
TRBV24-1	CATSDYRGLAGGPIGREQFF
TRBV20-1	CSAQRDTDTQYF
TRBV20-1	CSAPEGAANYGYTF
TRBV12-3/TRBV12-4	CASSPDSLYGYTF
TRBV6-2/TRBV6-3	CAGTKQGKEQFF
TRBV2	CASSDQGTYGYTF
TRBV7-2	CASSSPTSGGPGETQYF
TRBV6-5	CASSWGGSTEAFF
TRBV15	CATSRIPGTGEQYF
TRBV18	CASSPEDRAYGYTF
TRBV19	CASRVDGAISNQPQHF
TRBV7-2	CASSAAGTNADTQYF
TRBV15	CATSRGRGWNTEAFF
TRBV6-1	CASSSSGKGSTYEQYF
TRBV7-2	CASSLARQAGARFNEQFF
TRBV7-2	CASSRGHGQGSHEQYF
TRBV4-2	CASSQVGTGNQPQHF
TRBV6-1	CASRGRRQPQHF
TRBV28	CASHREPNQPQHF
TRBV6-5	CASSYRGQGAYGYTF
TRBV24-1	CATSDSDSLQETQYF